The text below deals with one TCR beta chain. Its cognate antigen is unknown. This sample was taken from a study of early stage breast cancer tumors. Study results and caveats: Enriched TCRB sequences shared across patients were mostly commonly generated sequences. Tumor and normal breast were distinguished via blood comparison in about 85% of the 16 patients.

Trimming removed 4 bases at V and 0 bases at J, with 17 bases between. The CDR3 is made up of 17 amino acids. Germline V gene data show CDR1 as LNHDA and CDR2 as SQIVND (reference sequence). Some clones are missing from TCRdb's copy, which holds only in-frame ones; the method was immunoSEQ multiplex PCR. The table records roughly 60,000 clones, over 65% of them present only once. Sample: blood. The clonotype comes from a person aged 25 to 40 with breast cancer. The chain joins TRBV19 to TRBJ2-3; D might be TRBD2 (6 bases). The CDR3 sequence is CASSTQATSGSTDTQYF. In DNA, the CDR3 is TGTGCCAGTAGTACCCAAGCCACCAGCGGGAGCACAGATACGCAGTATTTT.